This T cell receptor beta chain derives from a study of T cells after posttransplantation cyclophosphamide. Sampled 1 year posttransplant, controls received myeloablative marrow transplants, methotrexate and a calcineurin inhibitor. This CDR3 has 13 residues. Germline CDR1 is MDHEN and CDR2 is SYDVKM. V shed 10 bases and J 1 base; nucleotides not matched to a gene: 7. The data were produced by immunoSEQ multiplex PCR, yet TCRdb's version contains in-frame clones alone and is incomplete. The sample has 19,000 or so clones; about 86% are singletons. The sequence was collected from a female patient aged 25-40 years who received an allogeneic stem cell transplant from an unrelated donor, was CMV-positive, and had acute and chronic GVHD. Some T cells may be graft donor cells. Sequencing used PBMCs, obtained around 53 weeks after allogeneic stem cell transplant with calcineurin inhibitor and methotrexate. The chain employs TRBV28 and TRBJ2-7; TRBD2 aligns across 7 bases. The CDR3, as DNA: TGTGCCACCAGGGAGGGAGGTTCCTACGAGCAGTACTTC. Its protein product is CATREGGSYEQYF.